These 17 T cell receptor beta chains originate from one sample sequenced in a study of ipilimumab plus nivolumab after autologous stem cell transplantation. Only in-frame clones appear in the TCRdb table, and some are missing; sequencing was by immunoSEQ multiplex PCR. The sample records 84,000 or so clones, 65% to 85% being singletons. This material consisted of PBMCs, taken in a trial of ipilimumab plus nivolumab as post-transplant consolidation. The source is a male donor with diffuse large B-cell lymphoma.

The J gene is TRBJ2-2, the V gene TRBV6-6; 7 bases are a match to TRBD2. Germline CDR1 reads MNHNY; CDR2 reads SVGAGI (reference sequence). This CDR3 is built from 14 residues. Here the CDR3 reads CATRGGRNTGELFF. The CDR3 DNA follows: TGTGCAACGAGGGGAGGGAGGAACACCGGGGAGCTGTTTTTT.

This clone has just a few counts. The V gene is TRBV7-6, the J gene TRBJ2-1; no reliable D call. V lost 4 bases and J 10 bases, leaving 11 bases between the germline ends. There are 12 residues in the CDR3. Germline CDR1 is SGHVS and CDR2 is FNYEAQ. The CDR3 loop reads CASSYRMQEQFF. CDR3 nucleotide sequence: TGTGCCAGCAGCTATAGGATGCAGGAGCAGTTCTTC.

The gene calls are TRBV2 and TRBJ2-7; D is unclear. Germline lookup yields CDR1 SNHLY and CDR2 FYNNEI. Trimming took 5 bases from V and 3 from J, leaving 11 bases between them. CDR3 length equals 13 residues. CDR3 DNA sequence: TGTGCCAGCAGTTTTCGAGTGGACTACGAGCAGTACTTC. It codes for CASSFRVDYEQYF.

The chain links TRBV4-1 to TRBJ1-2; a weak D match, TRBD1 (6 bases). V lost 2 bases and J 2 bases, leaving 15 bases between the germline ends. The CDR3 has 16 amino acids. CDR1 and CDR2 from the germline V gene are MGHRA and YSYEKL. The CDR3 DNA reads as TGCGCCAGCAGCCAATCACTGGACAGAACGAACTATGGCTACACCTTC. It specifies CASSQSLDRTNYGYTF.

The chain links TRBV2 to TRBJ2-3, with D possibly being TRBD2 (5 bases). This CDR3 spans 15 amino acids. Trimming pared 6 bases from V and 2 bases from J, leaving 15 bases between. CDR1 and CDR2 (germline): SNHLY, FYNNEI. The CDR3: CASSDTGLVTDTQYF. In nucleotides, the CDR3 is TGTGCCAGCAGCGACACCGGACTTGTCACAGATACGCAGTATTTT.

The genes are TRBV7-8 and TRBJ2-3; 13 bases fit TRBD2. This CDR3 region has 16 residues. Germline V gives CDR1 SGHVS, CDR2 FQNEAQ. V gave up 5 bases and J gave up 2 bases; unmatched junction bases: 4. CDR3 DNA: TGTGCCAGCAGCACGACTAGCGGGGGGTTCACAGATACGCAGTATTTT. Protein product: CASSTTSGGFTDTQYF.

The CDR3 sequence is CASPGGGRTGELFF. The CDR3, as DNA: TGTGCCAGCCCAGGGGGAGGCCGCACCGGGGAGCTGTTTTTT. The chain employs TRBV7-2 and TRBJ2-2; the D gene is possibly TRBD1 (7 bases). The V gene's germline CDR1 is SGHTA and CDR2 FQGNSA. This CDR3 has 14 amino acids. V lost 8 bases and J lost 4, with 14 bases in between. Full variable domain (rest looked up from reference TRBV7-2 and TRBJ2-2): GAGVSQSPSNKVTEKGKDVELRCDPISGHTALYWYRQSLGQGLEFLIYFQGNSAPDKSGLPSDRFSAERTGGSVSTLTIQRTQQEDSAVYLCASPGGGRTGELFFGEGSRLTVL.

The CDR3: CASSSGTGGDLATEAFF. DNA for the CDR3: TGTGCCAGCTCATCCGGGACAGGGGGCGATTTAGCCACTGAAGCTTTCTTT. The chain recombines TRBV18 with TRBJ1-1, with TRBD1 matching over 12 bases. V gave up 5 bases and J gave up 4 bases; unmatched junction bases: 11. The CDR3 totals 17 residues. Germline V gene data show CDR1 as KGHSH and CDR2 as LQKENI.

The gene calls are TRBV27 and TRBJ2-5; D unclear. The germline gives CDR1 MNHEY, CDR2 SMNVEV (reference sequence). V gave up 1 base and J gave up 5 bases, with 14 bases separating them. This CDR3 is built from 15 residues. In nucleotides, the CDR3 is TGTGCCAGCAGTTTATATTTTTCGTGGCGCGAGACCCAGTACTTC. Protein sequence: CASSLYFSWRETQYF.

The CDR3 spells CASSPLQGAGSEAFF. DNA for the CDR3: TGTGCCAGCAGCCCCCTACAGGGGGCGGGGTCCGAAGCTTTCTTT. V and J are TRBV7-2 and TRBJ1-1; 9 positions agree with TRBD1. CDR1 is SGHTA and CDR2 is FQGNSA in the germline V gene. Germline trimming cut 5 bases from V and 8 bases from J; bases unmatched to any gene: 12. The CDR3 runs 15 residues.

This chain connects TRBV5-1 to TRBJ2-1, with 9 nucleotides matching TRBD2. Germline CDR1 reads SGHRS; CDR2 reads YFSETQ. The CDR3 length is 15 residues. V trimming: 3 bases; J trimming: 7 bases; junction bases outside the gene matches: 8. This CDR3 reads CASSSGRGGINEQFF. The CDR3 coding sequence is TGCGCCAGCAGCTCCGGGCGGGGGGGCATAAATGAGCAGTTCTTC.

This chain links TRBV29-1 with TRBJ1-1; D is unclear. The CDR3 has 17 residues. V lost 6 bases, J lost 1 base, and 24 bases lay in between. CDR1 and CDR2 (germline): SQVTM, ANQGSEA. The CDR3 spells CSVPGVVGSGWNTEAFF. The CDR3 DNA follows: TGCAGCGTCCCCGGGGTAGTGGGGAGTGGATGGAACACTGAAGCTTTCTTT. The full variable domain, with the rest looked up from reference TRBV29-1 and TRBJ1-1, is SAVISQKPSRDICQRGTSLTIQCQVDSQVTMMFWYRQQPGQSLTLIATANQGSEATYESGFVIDKFPISRPNLTFSTLTVSNMSPEDSSIYLCSVPGVVGSGWNTEAFFGQGTRLTVV.

This clone was recorded a few times. The chain links TRBV19 to TRBJ1-5, with D tentatively TRBD1 (6 bases). CDR1 is LNHDA, CDR2 SQIVND, per germline (reference sequence). V shed 3 bases and J shed 2 bases, with 17 bases lying between them. The CDR3 has 17 amino acids. CDR3 coding DNA: TGTGCCAGTAGTATGGGGGCGCCGGGATATGGCAATCAGCCCCAGCATTTT. Encoded protein: CASSMGAPGYGNQPQHF.

J is TRBJ2-1 and V is TRBV18, with TRBD2 matching 8 bases. The CDR3 contains 15 residues. The V gene end was trimmed by 6 bases and the J gene end by 3 bases; junction bases not matched to a gene: 7. CDR1 and CDR2 (germline): KGHSH, LQKENI. The DNA of the CDR3 is TGTGCCAGCTCTCCCCGGACTAGCCTCTACAATGAGCAGTTCTTC. It translates to CASSPRTSLYNEQFF.

The rearrangement links TRBV4-3 to TRBJ1-3; no clear D. This CDR3 region has 15 residues. Germline V gene data show CDR1 as LGHNA and CDR2 as YSLEER. V gave up 0 bases and J gave up 0 bases, with 6 bases separating them. CDR3: CASSQDSSSGNTIYF. CDR3 coding DNA: TGCGCCAGCAGCCAAGACAGCAGCTCTGGAAACACCATATATTTT.

This rearrangement joins TRBV9 to TRBJ1-5; D remains unclear. CDR1 is SGDLS and CDR2 is YYNGEE in the germline V gene. CDR3 size: 13 residues. V shed 4 bases and J shed 7 bases, with 12 bases lying between them. The CDR3 reads CASSPSFEQPQHF. The CDR3 DNA is TGTGCCAGCAGCCCATCCTTCGAGCAGCCCCAGCATTTT.

The J gene is TRBJ1-1, the V gene TRBV6-1; 11 bases map to TRBD1. The CDR3 loop spans 13 amino acids. Germline CDR1 is MNHNS and CDR2 is SASEGT. The V and J ends lost 3 bases and 8 bases, in that order; junction bases with no gene match: 2. CDR3 sequence (DNA): TGTGCCAGCAGTGACCGGGACAGGGGGGAAGCTTTCTTT. Its translation is CASSDRDRGEAFF.